Sequencing of this T cell receptor (beta chain) was carried out in a study of CD8+ T cells in alopecia areata. Study at large: The study gave treated patients oral tofacitinib at 5 to 10 mg twice daily. The study gave tofacitinib for 6 to 18 months, then 6 months off drug. Whole-study findings and limits: Sharing of TCR sequences between patients (possibly for HLA-related reasons) was less clear than in mice. Scalp and blood samples kept many expanded lesional clones throughout tofacitinib.

The CDR3 has 14 amino acids. The V and J ends lost 6 bases and 2 bases respectively, with 16 bases between them. Per germline, CDR1 SQVTM and CDR2 ANQGSEA. Treatment given: oral pan-JAK inhibitor, 5-10 mg twice daily. Sequencing templates came from extracted RNA that was reverse transcribed into cDNA. Sequenced by immunoSEQ multiplex PCR; TCRdb stores in-frame clones only, minus some. The sample contains 200,000 or so clones, over 45% of which appear only once. This clone was seen a few times. What it binds is not known. The TCR comes from a human donor with alopecia areata. This sample comprised CD4+ T cells sorted from blood, obtained at week 24, from a patient treated with tofacitinib. This chain links TRBV29-1 with TRBJ2-5; a weak D match, TRBD1 (6 bases). Here the CDR3 DNA reads TGCAGCGTCAGGGGAACAGTAAGACAAGAGACCCAGTACTTC. It codes for CSVRGTVRQETQYF.